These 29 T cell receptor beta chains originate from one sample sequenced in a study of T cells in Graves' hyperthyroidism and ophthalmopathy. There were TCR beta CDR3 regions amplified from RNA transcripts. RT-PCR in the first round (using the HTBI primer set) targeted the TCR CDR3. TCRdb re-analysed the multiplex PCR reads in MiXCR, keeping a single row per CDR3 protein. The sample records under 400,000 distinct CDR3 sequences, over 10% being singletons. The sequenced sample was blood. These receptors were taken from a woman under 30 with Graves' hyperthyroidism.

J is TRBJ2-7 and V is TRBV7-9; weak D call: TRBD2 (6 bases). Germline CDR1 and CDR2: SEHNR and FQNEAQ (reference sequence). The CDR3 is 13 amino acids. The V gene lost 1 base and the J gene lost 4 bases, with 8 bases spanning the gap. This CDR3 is CASSLVSGYEQYF. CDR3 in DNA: TGTGCCAGCAGCTTAGTGAGCGGGTACGAGCAGTACTTC.

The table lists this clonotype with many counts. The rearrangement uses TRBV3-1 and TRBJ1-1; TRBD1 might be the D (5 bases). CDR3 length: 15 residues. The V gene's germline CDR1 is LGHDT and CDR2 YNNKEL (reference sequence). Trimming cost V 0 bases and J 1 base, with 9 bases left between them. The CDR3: CASSQEVGPNTEAFF. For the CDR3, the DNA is TGTGCCAGCAGCCAAGAGGTGGGACCGAACACTGAAGCTTTCTTT.

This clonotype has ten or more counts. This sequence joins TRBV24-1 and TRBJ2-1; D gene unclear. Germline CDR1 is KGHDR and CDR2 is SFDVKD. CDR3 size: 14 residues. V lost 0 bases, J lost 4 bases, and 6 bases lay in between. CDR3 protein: CATSDLKVYNEQFF. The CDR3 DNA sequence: TGTGCCACCAGTGATTTGAAGGTATACAATGAGCAGTTCTTC.

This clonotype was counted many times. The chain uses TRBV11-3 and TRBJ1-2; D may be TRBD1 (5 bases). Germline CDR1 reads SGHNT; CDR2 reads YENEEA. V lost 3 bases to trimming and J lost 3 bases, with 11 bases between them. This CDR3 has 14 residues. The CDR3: CASSFKGQDYGYTF. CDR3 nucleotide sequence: TGTGCCAGCAGCTTCAAGGGGCAGGACTATGGCTACACCTTC.

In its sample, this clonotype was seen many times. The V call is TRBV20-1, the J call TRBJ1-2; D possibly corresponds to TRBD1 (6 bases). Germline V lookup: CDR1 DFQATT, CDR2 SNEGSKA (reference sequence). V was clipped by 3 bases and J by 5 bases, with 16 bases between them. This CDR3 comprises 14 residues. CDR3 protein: CSARSRGAEYGYTF. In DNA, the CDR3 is TGCAGTGCTAGGTCCCGGGGGGCCGAGTATGGCTACACCTTC.

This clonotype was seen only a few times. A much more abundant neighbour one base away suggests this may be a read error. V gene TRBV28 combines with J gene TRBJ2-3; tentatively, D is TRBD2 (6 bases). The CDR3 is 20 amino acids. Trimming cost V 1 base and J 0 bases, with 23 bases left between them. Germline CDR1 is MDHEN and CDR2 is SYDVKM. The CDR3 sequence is CASSLSMGGVSLASTDTQYF. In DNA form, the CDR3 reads TGTGCCAGCAGTTTATCGATGGGGGGAGTCAGCCTTGCTAGCACAGATACGCAGTATTTT. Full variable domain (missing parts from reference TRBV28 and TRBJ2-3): DVKVTQSSRYLVKRTGEKVFLECVQDMDHENMFWYRQDPGLGLRLIYFSYDVKMKEKGDIPEGYSVSREKKERFSLILESASTNQTSMYLCASSLSMGGVSLASTDTQYFGPGTRLTVL.

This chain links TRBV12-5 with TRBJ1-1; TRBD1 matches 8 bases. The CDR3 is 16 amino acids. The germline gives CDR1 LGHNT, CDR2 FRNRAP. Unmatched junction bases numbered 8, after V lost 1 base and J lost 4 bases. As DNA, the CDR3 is TGTGCTAGTGGTTTGGACGGGACAGGAGGGACCACTGAAGCTTTCTTT. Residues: CASGLDGTGGTTEAFF. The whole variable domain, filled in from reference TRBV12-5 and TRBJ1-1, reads DARVTQTPRHKVTEMGQEVTMRCQPILGHNTVFWYRQTMMQGLELLAYFRNRAPLDDSGMPKDRFSAEMPDATLATLKIQPSEPRDSAVYFCASGLDGTGGTTEAFFGQGTRLTVV.

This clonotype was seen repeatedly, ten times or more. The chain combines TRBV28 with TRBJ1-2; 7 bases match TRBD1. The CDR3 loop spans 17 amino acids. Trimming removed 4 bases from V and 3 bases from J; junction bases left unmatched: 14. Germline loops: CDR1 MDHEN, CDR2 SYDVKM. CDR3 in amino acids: CASSSGQSPLGDYGYTF. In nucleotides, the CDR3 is TGTGCCAGCAGTTCGGGACAGAGCCCATTAGGGGACTATGGCTACACCTTC.

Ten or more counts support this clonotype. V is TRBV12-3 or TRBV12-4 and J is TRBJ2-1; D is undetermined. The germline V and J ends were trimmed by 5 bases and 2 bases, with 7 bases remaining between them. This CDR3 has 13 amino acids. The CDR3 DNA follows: TGTGCCAGCAGTCCGGCCCCCTACAATGAGCAGTTCTTC. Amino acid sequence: CASSPAPYNEQFF.

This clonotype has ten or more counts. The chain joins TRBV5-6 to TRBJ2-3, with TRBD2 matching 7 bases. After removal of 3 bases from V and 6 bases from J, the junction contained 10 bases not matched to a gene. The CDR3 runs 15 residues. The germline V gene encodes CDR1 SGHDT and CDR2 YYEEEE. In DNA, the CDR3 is TGTGCCAGCAGCTGGGGGGGTGGAGCCCTTGATACGCAGTATTTT. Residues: CASSWGGGALDTQYF.

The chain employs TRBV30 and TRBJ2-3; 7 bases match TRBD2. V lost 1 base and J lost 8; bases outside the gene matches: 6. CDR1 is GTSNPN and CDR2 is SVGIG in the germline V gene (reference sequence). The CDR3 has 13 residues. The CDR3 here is CAWSGAGAGTQYF. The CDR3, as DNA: TGTGCCTGGAGTGGGGCGGGAGCTGGTACGCAGTATTTT. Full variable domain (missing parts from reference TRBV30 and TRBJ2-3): SQTIHQWPATLVQPVGSPLSLECTVEGTSNPNLYWYRQAAGRGLQLLFYSVGIGQISSEVPQNLSASRPQDRQFILSSKKLLLSDSGFYLCAWSGAGAGTQYFGPGTRLTVL.

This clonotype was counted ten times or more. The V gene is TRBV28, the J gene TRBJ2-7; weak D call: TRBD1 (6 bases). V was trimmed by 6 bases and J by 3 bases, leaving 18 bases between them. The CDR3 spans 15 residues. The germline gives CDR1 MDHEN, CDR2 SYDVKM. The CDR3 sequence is CASRRGGASLYEQYF. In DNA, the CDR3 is TGTGCCAGCAGGAGAGGGGGAGCGTCGCTCTACGAGCAGTACTTC.

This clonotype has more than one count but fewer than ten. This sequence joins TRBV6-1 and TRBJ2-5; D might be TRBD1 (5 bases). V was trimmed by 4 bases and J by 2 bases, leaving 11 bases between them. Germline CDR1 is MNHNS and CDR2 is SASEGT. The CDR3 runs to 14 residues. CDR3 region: CASSGQGWQETQYF. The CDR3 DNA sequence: TGTGCCAGCAGTGGGCAGGGATGGCAAGAGACCCAGTACTTC.

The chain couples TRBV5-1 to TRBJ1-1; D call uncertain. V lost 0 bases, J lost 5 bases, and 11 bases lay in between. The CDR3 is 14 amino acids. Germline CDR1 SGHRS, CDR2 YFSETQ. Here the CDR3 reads CASSLEDQRTEAFF. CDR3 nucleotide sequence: TGCGCCAGCAGCTTGGAAGATCAGCGGACTGAAGCTTTCTTT.

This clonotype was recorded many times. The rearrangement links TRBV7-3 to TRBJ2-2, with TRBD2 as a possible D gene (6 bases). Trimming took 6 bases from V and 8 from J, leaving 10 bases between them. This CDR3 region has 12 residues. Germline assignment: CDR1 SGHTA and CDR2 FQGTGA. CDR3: CASRKEGGELFF. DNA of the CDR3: TGTGCCAGCAGGAAGGAGGGAGGGGAGCTGTTTTTT.

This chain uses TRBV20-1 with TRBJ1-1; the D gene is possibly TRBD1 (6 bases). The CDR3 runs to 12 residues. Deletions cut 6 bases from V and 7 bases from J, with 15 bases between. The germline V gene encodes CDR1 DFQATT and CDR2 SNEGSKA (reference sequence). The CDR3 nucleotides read TGCAGTGCCACCGGAACAGGGCATGAAGCTTTCTTT. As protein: CSATGTGHEAFF.

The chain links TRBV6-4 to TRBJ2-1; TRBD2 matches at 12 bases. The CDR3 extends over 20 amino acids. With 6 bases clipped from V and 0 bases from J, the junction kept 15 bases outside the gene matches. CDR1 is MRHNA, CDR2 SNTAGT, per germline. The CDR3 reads CASSPDTGLAGQSSYNEQFF. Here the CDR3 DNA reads TGTGCCAGCAGCCCCGACACGGGACTAGCGGGTCAGAGCTCCTACAATGAGCAGTTCTTC.

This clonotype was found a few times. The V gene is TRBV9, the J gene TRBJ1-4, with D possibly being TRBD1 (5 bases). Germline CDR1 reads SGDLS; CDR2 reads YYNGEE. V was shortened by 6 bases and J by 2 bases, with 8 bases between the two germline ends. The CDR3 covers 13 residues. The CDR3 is CASNEGTNEKLFF. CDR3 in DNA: TGTGCCAGCAACGAGGGGACTAATGAAAAACTGTTTTTT.

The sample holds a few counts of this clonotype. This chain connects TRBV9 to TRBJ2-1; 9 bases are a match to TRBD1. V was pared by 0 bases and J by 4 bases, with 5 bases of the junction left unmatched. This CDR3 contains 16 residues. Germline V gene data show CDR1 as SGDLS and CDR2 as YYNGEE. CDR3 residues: CASSVAGQGSYNEQFF. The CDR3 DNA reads TGTGCCAGCAGCGTAGCTGGACAGGGGTCGTACAATGAGCAGTTCTTC.

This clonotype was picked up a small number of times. The CDR3 loop reads CASSIAGGQGQSPLHF. CDR3 DNA: TGTGCCAGTAGTATAGCCGGCGGACAGGGTCAATCACCCCTCCACTTT. V and J are TRBV19 and TRBJ1-6, with 8 bases matching TRBD1. The V segment lost 1 base and the J segment 10 bases; nucleotides outside the gene matches: 9. The CDR3 sequence is 16 residues long. Germline V lookup: CDR1 LNHDA, CDR2 SQIVND (reference sequence).

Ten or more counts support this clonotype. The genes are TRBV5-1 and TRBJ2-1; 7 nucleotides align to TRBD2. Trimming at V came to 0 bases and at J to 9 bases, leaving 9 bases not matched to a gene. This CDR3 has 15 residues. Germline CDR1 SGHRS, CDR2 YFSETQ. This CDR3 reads CASSLEPSGWGEQFF. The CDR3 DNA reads TGCGCCAGCAGCTTGGAACCTAGCGGTTGGGGTGAGCAGTTCTTC.

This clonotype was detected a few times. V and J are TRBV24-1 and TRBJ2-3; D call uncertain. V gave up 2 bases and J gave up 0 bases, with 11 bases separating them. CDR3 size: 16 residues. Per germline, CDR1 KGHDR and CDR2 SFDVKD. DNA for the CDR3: TGTGCCACCAGTGATTCGGCGACTGGTAGCACAGATACGCAGTATTTT. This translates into CATSDSATGSTDTQYF.

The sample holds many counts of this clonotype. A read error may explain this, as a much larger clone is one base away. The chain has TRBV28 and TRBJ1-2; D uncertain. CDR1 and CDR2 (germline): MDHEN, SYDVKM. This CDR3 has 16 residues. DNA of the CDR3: TGTGCCAGCAGTTCCTTGGGATTGGAGGGCTTAGGAGGCTGCACCTTC. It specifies CASSSLGLEGLGGCTF.

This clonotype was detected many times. CDR3 region: CASSSRPPDHPGYEQYF. CDR3 DNA sequence: TGTGCCAGCAGCTCTAGGCCTCCGGACCACCCCGGGTACGAGCAGTACTTC. V usage is TRBV11-2 and J usage is TRBJ2-7; D remains ambiguous. The CDR3 sequence is 17 residues long. The V end lost 4 bases, the J end lost 4 bases, and 23 bases lay between the germline ends. Germline CDR1 SGHAT, CDR2 FQNNGV.

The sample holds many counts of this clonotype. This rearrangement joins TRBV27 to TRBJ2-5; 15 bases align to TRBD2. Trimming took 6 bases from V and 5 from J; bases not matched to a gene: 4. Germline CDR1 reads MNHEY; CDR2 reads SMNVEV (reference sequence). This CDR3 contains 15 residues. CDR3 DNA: TGTGCCAGCAGCCAGGGGACTAGCGGGAGGGAGACCCAGTACTTC. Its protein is CASSQGTSGRETQYF.

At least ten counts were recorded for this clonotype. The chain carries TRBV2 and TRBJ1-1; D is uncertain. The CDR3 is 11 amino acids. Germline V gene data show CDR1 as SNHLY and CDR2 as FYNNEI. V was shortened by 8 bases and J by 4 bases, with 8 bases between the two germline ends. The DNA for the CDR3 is TGTGCCAGCGCCGGTTCCACTGAAGCTTTCTTT. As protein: CASAGSTEAFF.

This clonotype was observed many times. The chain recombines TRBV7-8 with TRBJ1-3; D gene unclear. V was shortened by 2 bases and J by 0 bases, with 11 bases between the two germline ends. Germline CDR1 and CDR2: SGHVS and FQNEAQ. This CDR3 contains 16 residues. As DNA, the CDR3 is TGTGCCAGCAGCTTAATTAGTCAGAGCTCTGGAAACACCATATATTTT. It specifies CASSLISQSSGNTIYF.

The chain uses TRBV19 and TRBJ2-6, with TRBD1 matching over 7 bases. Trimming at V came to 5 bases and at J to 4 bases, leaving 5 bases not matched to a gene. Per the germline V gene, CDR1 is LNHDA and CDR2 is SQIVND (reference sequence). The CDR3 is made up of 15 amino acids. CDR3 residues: CASSPTGAGANVLTF. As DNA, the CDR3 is TGTGCCAGTAGTCCAACAGGGGCGGGGGCCAACGTCCTGACTTTC.

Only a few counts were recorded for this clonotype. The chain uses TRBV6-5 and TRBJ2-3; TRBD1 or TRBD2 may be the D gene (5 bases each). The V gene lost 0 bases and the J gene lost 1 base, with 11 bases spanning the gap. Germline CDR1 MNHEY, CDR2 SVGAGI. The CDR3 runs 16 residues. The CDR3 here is CASSYSRGTGTDTQYF. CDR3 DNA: TGTGCCAGCAGTTACTCTCGTGGGACCGGCACAGATACGCAGTATTTT.